The clone carrying this TCR beta chain was seen many times. Time point: persistent/refractory GD, antithyroid drugs over 5 years with positive TRAb. Extracted PBMC RNA gave rise to the TCR library. This CDR3 region has 14 residues. Trimming stripped 6 bases from V and 1 base from J, with 12 bases between. CDR1 is SNHLY, CDR2 FYNNEI, per germline. The data belong to a study of regulatory T cells in long-lasting Graves disease. The TCR beta library used iRepertoire HTBI primers with Arm-PCR amplification of CDR3. Using its own MiXCR run on the multiplex PCR reads, TCRdb lists one record per CDR3 protein. The repertoire holds 400,000 to 500,000 distinct CDR3 sequences, 20% to 25% seen once, with 7.1% in the top ten.

The TCR comes from a female donor with Graves disease. Source: peripheral blood mononuclear cells (PBMCs), taken when the disease was refractory, from a patient treated with antithyroid drugs. This rearrangement joins TRBV2 to TRBJ1-1; tentative D call: TRBD1 (5 bases). The CDR3 bases are TGTGCCAGCAGGAGGGACCTGGGGAACACTGAAGCTTTCTTT. This sequence encodes CASRRDLGNTEAFF.